The 29 T cell receptor beta chains listed next were all sequenced from one sample in a study of blood T cell repertoires in COVID-19. Sequenced by immunoSEQ multiplex PCR; TCRdb stores in-frame clones only, minus some. The table includes 250,000 to 300,000 clones, 85% to 90% detected once. The material sequenced was peripheral blood. These receptors were taken from a woman in her thirties with COVID-19, enrolled during active disease.

The chain combines TRBV5-1 with TRBJ2-1, with TRBD2 matching 9 bases. From germline, CDR1 is SGHRS and CDR2 YFSETQ. Losses at the gene ends were 0 bases for V and 7 bases for J; bases not matched to a gene: 5. This CDR3 contains 15 residues. The DNA for the CDR3 is TGCGCCAGCAGCTTGGGCTCTAGCGGGACGAATGAGCAGTTCTTC. It translates to CASSLGSSGTNEQFF.

The chain joins TRBV18 to TRBJ2-7, with TRBD1 matching 10 bases. The CDR3 runs to 14 residues. V lost 5 bases and J lost 6; bases outside the gene matches: 7. CDR1 and CDR2 (germline): KGHSH, LQKENI. CDR3 residues: CASSTGTGVSEQYF. The CDR3 bases are TGTGCCAGCTCAACGGGGACAGGGGTCAGCGAGCAGTACTTC.

V usage is TRBV5-6 and J usage is TRBJ1-1, with TRBD1 as a possible D gene (6 bases). With 7 bases removed from V and 3 bases from J, the gap between germline ends came to 13 bases. The CDR3 totals 13 residues. From germline, CDR1 is SGHDT and CDR2 YYEEEE. CDR3 in DNA: TGTGCCAGCGCCGTAGCAGGGGACACTGAAGCTTTCTTT. Translated: CASAVAGDTEAFF.

This chain links TRBV7-9 with TRBJ2-1; 10 bases fit TRBD2. The junction had 6 bases not matched to a gene; V was cut back by 8 bases and J by 5 bases. CDR1 is SEHNR, CDR2 FQNEAQ, per germline (reference sequence). The CDR3 totals 14 residues. The DNA for the CDR3 is TGTGCCAGCGTGGCTAGCGGGGGAAACAATGAGCAGTTCTTC. Residues: CASVASGGNNEQFF.

This clone came up once. The chain links TRBV7-8 to TRBJ1-2; D gene unclear. Germline-derived CDR1 and CDR2 are SGHVS and FQNEAQ. The CDR3 has 17 amino acids. With 4 bases removed from V and 3 bases from J, the gap between germline ends came to 21 bases. CDR3 sequence reads: CASSSREASYYHYGYTF. The DNA for the CDR3 is TGTGCCAGCAGCTCTAGAGAGGCGTCTTACTACCACTATGGCTACACCTTC.

The chain links TRBV7-6 to TRBJ2-7; D uncertain. The CDR3 is made up of 11 amino acids. V dropped 4 bases and J dropped 3 bases, with 4 bases sitting between them. Germline CDR1 reads SGHVS; CDR2 reads FNYEAQ. CDR3 nucleotides: TGTGCCAGCAGCTCCCTCTACGAGCAGTACTTC. Translation: CASSSLYEQYF.

The genes are TRBV7-9 and TRBJ2-2; 8 bases map to TRBD1. The length of the CDR3 is 17 residues. With 4 bases clipped from V and 0 bases from J, the junction kept 7 bases outside the gene matches. The germline V gene encodes CDR1 SEHNR and CDR2 FQNEAQ (reference sequence). Here the CDR3 reads CASSSPRGRANTGELFF. CDR3 sequence (DNA): TGTGCCAGCAGCTCACCCAGGGGGCGAGCGAACACCGGGGAGCTGTTTTTT.

The chain is built from TRBV23-1 and TRBJ2-6; 8 bases match TRBD2. TRBV23-1 is an ORF, and what it does is uncertain. V lost 4 bases to trimming and J lost 2 bases; unmatched junction nucleotides: 10. The CDR3 is 18 amino acids. CDR3: CASSPPRGGKTGANVLTF. The CDR3 DNA follows: TGCGCCAGCAGTCCCCCCCGGGGGGGGAAGACTGGGGCCAACGTCCTGACTTTC.

The V call is TRBV28, the J call TRBJ2-7; D is undetermined. The CDR3 length is 13 residues. Deletions cut 6 bases from V and 0 bases from J, with 9 bases between. Germline loops: CDR1 MDHEN, CDR2 SYDVKM. CDR3 amino acids: CASSQSSSYEQYF. DNA for the CDR3: TGTGCCAGCAGCCAAAGTAGCTCCTACGAGCAGTACTTC.

The V and J genes are TRBV9 and TRBJ2-3; possible D gene TRBD1, 5 bases. Trimming shortened V by 0 bases and J by 1 base, and 12 bases separated the two germline ends. This CDR3 comprises 16 residues. Germline V CDR1 and CDR2: SGDLS, YYNGEE. The CDR3 spells CASSVGPQQGTDTQYF. In DNA, the CDR3 is TGTGCCAGCAGCGTAGGTCCCCAACAGGGCACAGATACGCAGTATTTT.

The chain joins TRBV6-1 to TRBJ1-2, with D perhaps matching TRBD1 (6 bases). The CDR3 is 12 residues long. CDR1 and CDR2 (germline): MNHNS, SASEGT. The V end lost 2 bases, the J end lost 8 bases, and 9 bases lay between the germline ends. CDR3 sequence: CASSEQGFGYTF. CDR3 bases: TGTGCCAGCAGTGAACAGGGGTTCGGCTACACCTTC.

In the case of this clone: Other DNA sequences in the sample encode the same CDR3. The chain employs TRBV5-1 and TRBJ1-4; 10 nucleotides agree with TRBD1. J was trimmed by 5 bases and V by 5 bases; bases with no gene match: 3. Germline V CDR1 and CDR2: SGHRS, YFSETQ. The CDR3 loop spans 14 amino acids. This CDR3 is CASSLGQGNEKLFF. For the CDR3, the DNA is TGCGCCAGCAGTCTGGGACAGGGGAATGAAAAACTGTTTTTT.

The chain recombines TRBV27 with TRBJ1-6, with D unresolved. CDR1 and CDR2 (germline): MNHEY, SMNVEV (reference sequence). This CDR3 spans 16 amino acids. The V end lost 4 bases, the J end lost 9 bases, and 19 bases lay between the germline ends. CDR3 DNA: TGTGCCAGCAGTTCTTTTTTCCGGGGTTTGGGTTCACCCCTCCACTTT. It translates to CASSSFFRGLGSPLHF.

The chain carries TRBV18 and TRBJ2-3, with TRBD2 matching 8 bases. The J segment lost 0 bases and the V segment lost 1 base, leaving 9 bases of the junction unmatched. The CDR3 is made up of 18 amino acids. Germline lookup yields CDR1 KGHSH and CDR2 LQKENI. The CDR3 DNA reads TGTGCCAGCTCACCACTCCAGCGGGGGACCACTAGCACAGATACGCAGTATTTT. Its translation: CASSPLQRGTTSTDTQYF.

This sequence joins TRBV12-5 and TRBJ2-1; no clear D gene. CDR1 and CDR2 from the germline V gene are LGHNT and FRNRAP. Trimming stripped 3 bases from V and 4 bases from J, with 4 bases between. The CDR3 runs to 12 residues. The chain's CDR3 is CASGFLYNEQFF. The CDR3 DNA sequence: TGTGCTAGTGGTTTCTTGTACAATGAGCAGTTCTTC.

The V call is TRBV6-5, the J call TRBJ2-3, with 10 bases that match TRBD2. J gave up 1 base and V 4 bases, and 5 bases lay outside the gene matches. Germline values: CDR1 MNHEY, CDR2 SVGAGI. The CDR3 has 16 residues. CDR3 sequence reads: CASSSPSGGGTDTQYF. DNA for the CDR3: TGTGCCAGCAGTTCCCCCAGCGGGGGGGGCACAGATACGCAGTATTTT.

The chain links TRBV11-2 to TRBJ2-1, with TRBD2 matching over 11 bases. J gave up 4 bases and V 1 base, and 6 bases lay outside the gene matches. The CDR3 covers 17 residues. Germline V gene data show CDR1 as SGHAT and CDR2 as FQNNGV. In DNA form, the CDR3 reads TGTGCCAGCAGCTTAGTGTCTAGCGGGGGGACTTACAATGAGCAGTTCTTC. Translated, it gives CASSLVSSGGTYNEQFF.

The chain recombines TRBV6-2 or TRBV6-3 with TRBJ1-2, with 7 positions matching TRBD1. Germline V CDR1 and CDR2: MNHEY, SVGEGT. V trimming: 5 bases; J trimming: 6 bases; junction bases outside the gene matches: 9. CDR3 length: 14 amino acids. CDR3 bases: TGTGCCAGCAGTAGGGCCGACAGGGAACATGGCTACACCTTC. Its translation is CASSRADREHGYTF.

The J gene is TRBJ2-7, the V gene TRBV29-1; TRBD2 aligns across 14 bases. The CDR3 consists of 16 residues. Germline-derived CDR1 and CDR2 are SQVTM and ANQGSEA. The V segment lost 6 bases and the J segment 3 bases; nucleotides outside the gene matches: 10. The CDR3 coding sequence is TGCAGCGTGACGACTAGCGGGGGGGCCTCCCTCTACGAGCAGTACTTC. Amino acids: CSVTTSGGASLYEQYF.

In its sample, this clone was seen once. This chain links TRBV15 with TRBJ1-2; TRBD1 agrees at 7 bases. Germline values: CDR1 LNHNV, CDR2 YYDKDF (reference sequence). There are 17 residues in the CDR3. V trimming: 0 bases; J trimming: 2 bases; junction bases outside the gene matches: 9. The CDR3 loop reads CATSRDLSLTGNYGYTF. The DNA for the CDR3 is TGTGCCACCAGCAGAGATTTATCCCTGACAGGGAACTATGGCTACACCTTC.

The gene calls are TRBV15 and TRBJ2-2, with a possible D match to TRBD1 (5 bases). This CDR3 comprises 14 residues. Germline V CDR1 and CDR2: LNHNV, YYDKDF (reference sequence). V shed 5 bases and J shed 7 bases, with 14 bases lying between them. The CDR3, as DNA: TGTGCCACCAGCTCAACAGGACCCCACGGGGAGCTGTTTTTT. Amino acid sequence: CATSSTGPHGELFF.

The chain carries TRBV5-5 and TRBJ2-3, with 7 bases fitting TRBD2. This CDR3 is 16 amino acids long. Germline V CDR1 and CDR2: SGHKS, YYEKEE (reference sequence). V gave up 2 bases and J gave up 0 bases; unmatched junction bases: 6. The CDR3 DNA reads TGTGCCAGCAGCTTTACTAGCGCCATTAGCACAGATACGCAGTATTTT. This codes for CASSFTSAISTDTQYF. Full variable domain (rest looked up from reference TRBV5-5 and TRBJ2-3): DAGVTQSPTHLIKTRGQQVTLRCSPISGHKSVSWYQQVLGQGPQFIFQYYEKEERGRGNFPDRFSARQFPNYSSELNVNALLLGDSALYLCASSFTSAISTDTQYFGPGTRLTVL.

This clone was seen just once. The genes are TRBV19 and TRBJ2-7; a possible D gene is TRBD2 (6 bases). Per germline, CDR1 LNHDA and CDR2 SQIVND (reference sequence). V shed 5 bases and J shed 3 bases, with 8 bases lying between them. CDR3 length: 12 amino acids. CDR3 sequence reads: CASSGGLYEQYF. DNA of the CDR3: TGTGCCAGTAGTGGAGGGCTCTACGAGCAGTACTTC.

This chain connects TRBV2 to TRBJ1-1; D uncertain. Trimming removed 6 bases from V and 11 bases from J, with 16 bases in between. The germline V gene has CDR1 SNHLY and CDR2 FYNNEI. This CDR3 is 12 amino acids long. The CDR3 bases are TGTGCCAGCAGCCAGGAACGGTTCAAGGCTTTCTTT. Translated: CASSQERFKAFF.

This chain joins TRBV11-3 and TRBJ2-3; 9 positions match TRBD2. After removal of 1 base from V and 4 bases from J, the junction contained 3 bases not matched to a gene. Germline V CDR1 and CDR2: SGHNT, YENEEA. The CDR3 extends over 15 amino acids. The CDR3 DNA reads as TGTGCCAGCAGCTTAGTAGCGGGGGACTCAGATACGCAGTATTTT. Its translation is CASSLVAGDSDTQYF. The full variable domain, with the rest looked up from reference TRBV11-3 and TRBJ2-3, is EAGVVQSPRYKIIEKKQPVAFWCNPISGHNTLYWYLQNLGQGPELLIRYENEEAVDDSQLPKDRFSAERLKGVDSTLKIQPAELGDSAVYLCASSLVAGDSDTQYFGPGTRLTVL.

The rearrangement uses TRBV5-1 and TRBJ2-7; D not resolved. The length of the CDR3 is 14 residues. With 0 bases removed from V and 4 bases from J, the gap between germline ends came to 11 bases. In germline, CDR1 is SGHRS, CDR2 YFSETQ. The CDR3 loop reads CASSLDSLRYEQYF. The CDR3 nucleotides read TGCGCCAGCAGCTTGGACAGCCTAAGATACGAGCAGTACTTC.

V usage is TRBV12-3 or TRBV12-4 and J usage is TRBJ1-1, with no clear D. V shed 11 bases and J shed 1 base, with 14 bases lying between them. The CDR3 runs 13 residues. The CDR3 is CAGNAGGNTEAFF. The CDR3 DNA reads TGTGCCGGAAACGCGGGTGGGAACACTGAAGCTTTCTTT.

The genes are TRBV5-1 and TRBJ1-2; 7 bases are a match to TRBD1. CDR3 length: 13 amino acids. CDR1 and CDR2 (germline): SGHRS, YFSETQ. With 5 bases clipped from V and 7 bases from J, the junction kept 8 bases outside the gene matches. The CDR3 loop reads CASRLTGAGGYTF. For the CDR3, the DNA is TGCGCCAGCAGATTAACAGGGGCGGGTGGCTACACCTTC.

About this clone: The same CDR3 also results from other DNA sequences found in this sample. The rearrangement uses TRBV27 and TRBJ2-3; a possible D gene is TRBD2 (5 bases). V lost 5 bases to trimming and J lost 1 base, with 10 bases between them. Per germline, CDR1 MNHEY and CDR2 SMNVEV (reference sequence). The CDR3 has 14 amino acids. CDR3 amino acids: CASSPGLRTDTQYF. The CDR3 bases are TGTGCCAGCAGTCCCGGACTTCGCACAGATACGCAGTATTTT.